Listed below are T cell receptor beta chains from one sample, sequenced in a study of identical twins. TCRdb recomputed calls from the 5' RACE reads with MiXCR, one row per CDR3 protein. This table has roughly 1,500,000 distinct CDR3 sequences, under 35% appearing once. The specimen sequenced was cord blood. These receptors were collected from a newborn girl in good health. Each CDR3 is given without its conserved first and last residue. The order of the fields is J gene, V gene, CDR3 protein.

j_gene: TRBJ1-2; v_gene: TRBV2; CDR3aa: ASIRTGGVNYGYT
j_gene: TRBJ2-1; v_gene: TRBV14; CDR3aa: ASSHALAGGPRYNEQF
j_gene: TRBJ1-2; v_gene: TRBV5-6; CDR3aa: ASSFGARDGYT
j_gene: TRBJ1-2; v_gene: TRBV2; CDR3aa: ASSDPGLNYGYT
j_gene: TRBJ1-1; v_gene: TRBV7-9; CDR3aa: ASAPRRNGGGVNTEAF
j_gene: TRBJ2-3; v_gene: TRBV20-1; CDR3aa: SAASPDSTDTQY
j_gene: TRBJ1-1; v_gene: TRBV12-3/TRBV12-4; CDR3aa: ASSPGGGYTEAF
j_gene: TRBJ2-3; v_gene: TRBV7-2; CDR3aa: ASSLAAAGTDTQY
j_gene: TRBJ2-3; v_gene: TRBV9; CDR3aa: ASSAAEFRGTQY
j_gene: TRBJ1-5; v_gene: TRBV20-1; CDR3aa: SATPDRGNQPQH
j_gene: -; v_gene: TRBV4-1; CDR3aa: ASSQDRTSGAETQY
j_gene: TRBJ2-3; v_gene: TRBV3-1; CDR3aa: ASSQKLAVRTDTQY
j_gene: TRBJ1-2; v_gene: TRBV7-6; CDR3aa: ASSSQGARVYGYT
j_gene: TRBJ2-3; v_gene: TRBV3-1; CDR3aa: ASSRRLADTQY
j_gene: TRBJ2-7; v_gene: TRBV13; CDR3aa: ASSSRVQAYEQY
j_gene: TRBJ2-7; v_gene: TRBV7-9; CDR3aa: ASSYHHRGQYPYEQY
j_gene: TRBJ2-5; v_gene: TRBV12-3/TRBV12-4; CDR3aa: ASIALAGGPNEQY
j_gene: -; v_gene: TRBV5-1; CDR3aa: ASTRGVTYNEQY